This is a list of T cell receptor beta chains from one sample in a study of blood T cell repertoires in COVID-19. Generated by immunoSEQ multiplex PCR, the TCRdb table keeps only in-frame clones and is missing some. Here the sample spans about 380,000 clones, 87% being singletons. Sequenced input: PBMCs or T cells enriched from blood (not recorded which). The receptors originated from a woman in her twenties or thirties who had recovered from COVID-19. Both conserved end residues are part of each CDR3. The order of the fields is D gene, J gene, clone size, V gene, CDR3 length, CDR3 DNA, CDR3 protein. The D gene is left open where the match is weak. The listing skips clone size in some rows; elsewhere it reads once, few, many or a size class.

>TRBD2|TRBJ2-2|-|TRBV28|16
TGTGCCAGCAGCCCCCTGGGGGAGGGCCACACCGGGGAGCTGTTTTTT
CASSPLGEGHTGELFF
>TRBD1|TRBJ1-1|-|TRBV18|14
TGTGCCAGCTCACCGACAGGGGGGAACACTGAAGCTTTCTTT
CASSPTGGNTEAFF
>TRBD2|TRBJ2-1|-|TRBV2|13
TGTGCCAGCTTAAAGCGGGACTACAATGAGCAGTTCTTC
CASLKRDYNEQFF
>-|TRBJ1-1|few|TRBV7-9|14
TGTGCCAGCAGCTTGACAGGAGCGAACACTGAAGCTTTCTTT
CASSLTGANTEAFF
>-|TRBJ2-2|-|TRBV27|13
TGTGCCAGCAGTTTATTTGGCGGCACGGAGCTGTTTTTT
CASSLFGGTELFF
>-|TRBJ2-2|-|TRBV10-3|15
TGTGCCATCAGTGACGGGTGGGTGAACACCGGGGAGCTGTTTTTT
CAISDGWVNTGELFF
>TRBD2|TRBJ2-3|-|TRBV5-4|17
TGTGCCAGCAGCTTGATTCTGGCGGGGGGTAGCACAGATACGCAGTATTTT
CASSLILAGGSTDTQYF
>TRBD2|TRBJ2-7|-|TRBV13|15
TGTGCCAGCAGCTCGCTTAGCGGGGGGACATACGAGCAGTACTTC
CASSSLSGGTYEQYF
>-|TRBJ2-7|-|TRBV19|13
TGTGCCAGTAGTGAGGGATACTCCTACGAGCAGTACTTC
CASSEGYSYEQYF
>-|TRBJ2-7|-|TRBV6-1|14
TGTGCCAGCAGTGAAATTGGGGAGATCTACGAGCAGTACTTC
CASSEIGEIYEQYF
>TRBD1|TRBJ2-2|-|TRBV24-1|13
TGTGCCACGCTGGCGGGACAGGGAGGGGAGCTGTTTTTT
CATLAGQGGELFF
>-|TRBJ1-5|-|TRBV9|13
TGTGCCAGCAGCGTAGAGAGTAGTCAGCCCCAGCATTTT
CASSVESSQPQHF
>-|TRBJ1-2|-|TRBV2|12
TGTGCCAGCAGTGGGGAGGTAGGAGGCTACACCTTC
CASSGEVGGYTF
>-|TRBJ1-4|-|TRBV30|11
TGTGCCTGGAAATCAGCCGGGAAACTGTTTTTT
CAWKSAGKLFF
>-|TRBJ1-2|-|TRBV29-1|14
TGCAGCGCCGCCCTCCAGGGTGTGAACTATGGCTACACCTTC
CSAALQGVNYGYTF
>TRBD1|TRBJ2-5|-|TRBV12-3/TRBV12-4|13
TGTGCCAGCAGTCAGGGGGCGCGGGAGACCCAGTACTTC
CASSQGARETQYF
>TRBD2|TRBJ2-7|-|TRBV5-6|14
TGTGCCAGCGCTAGCGGGAGGGGATCCTACGAGCAGTACTTC
CASASGRGSYEQYF
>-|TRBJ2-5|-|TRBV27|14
TGTGCCAGCAGTTCCGACAGATCGCTAGAGACCCAGTACTTC
CASSSDRSLETQYF
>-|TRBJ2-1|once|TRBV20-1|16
TGCAGTGCTAGTTATGGAGGTGCCCAAACCTACAATGAGCAGTTCTTC
CSASYGGAQTYNEQFF
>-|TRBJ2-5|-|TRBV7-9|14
TGTGCCAGCAGCTTAGGGGGCATTCAAGAGACCCAGTACTTC
CASSLGGIQETQYF
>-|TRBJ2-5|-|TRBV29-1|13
TGCAGCGTCGGGACTCTCCTTCAAGAGACCCAGTACTTC
CSVGTLLQETQYF
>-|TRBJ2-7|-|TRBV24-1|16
TGTGCCACCAGTGATTCGTCGGGTAGCGGCTTCTACGAGCAGTACTTC
CATSDSSGSGFYEQYF
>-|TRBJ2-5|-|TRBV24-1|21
TGTGCCACCAGTGATTTTGCAACTGGCGGAGCGGAGCGAAAGTACCAAGAGACCCAGTACTTC
CATSDFATGGAERKYQETQYF
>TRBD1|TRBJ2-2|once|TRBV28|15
TGTGCCAGCAGTTTACGGACAGGGGGGACCGGGGAGCTGTTTTTT
CASSLRTGGTGELFF
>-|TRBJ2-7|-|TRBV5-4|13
TGTGCCAGCAGCACAGGAGGGTCCAACGAGCAGTACTTC
CASSTGGSNEQYF
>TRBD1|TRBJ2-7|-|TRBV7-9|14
TGTGCCAGCAGCTTCGGGTGGACAGGCTCCGAGCAGTACTTC
CASSFGWTGSEQYF
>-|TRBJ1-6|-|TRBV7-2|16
TGTGCCAGCAGCTCTTTTAGTATCTATTCGAATTCACCCCTCCACTTT
CASSSFSIYSNSPLHF
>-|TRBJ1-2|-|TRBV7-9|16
TGTGCCAGCAGCCCCGAGGGGGGGCGGGGCGGCTATGGCTACACCTTC
CASSPEGGRGGYGYTF
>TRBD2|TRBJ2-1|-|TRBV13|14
TGTGCCAGCAGCTTACCGACTAGCGGGAGCGAGCAGTTCTTC
CASSLPTSGSEQFF
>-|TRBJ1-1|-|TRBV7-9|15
TGTGCCAGCAGCTTAGTTGGCGGGTTGATCACTGAAGCTTTCTTT
CASSLVGGLITEAFF
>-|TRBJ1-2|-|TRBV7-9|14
TGTGCCAGCAGCCAAGAAACTTCGAACTATGGCTACACCTTC
CASSQETSNYGYTF
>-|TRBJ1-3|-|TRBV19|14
TGTGCCAGTAGTGTACAGGCCTCTGGAAACACCATATATTTT
CASSVQASGNTIYF
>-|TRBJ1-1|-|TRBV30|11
TGTGCCTGGAGTGTAGGAGGTGAAGCTTTCTTT
CAWSVGGEAFF
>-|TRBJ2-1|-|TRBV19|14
TGTGCCAGTAGTCAGCCAGGGTGGAACAATGAGCAGTTCTTC
CASSQPGWNNEQFF
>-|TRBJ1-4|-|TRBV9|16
TGTGCCAGCAGCGTAGGGGCACTTCCAACTAATGAAAAACTGTTTTTT
CASSVGALPTNEKLFF
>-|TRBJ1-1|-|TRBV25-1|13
TGTGCCAGCAGTGAATTTAGGGCGGGTGAAGCTTTCTTT
CASSEFRAGEAFF
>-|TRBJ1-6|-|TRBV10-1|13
TGCGCCAGGAAGGGGACTTTGGGTTCACCCCTCCACTTT
CARKGTLGSPLHF
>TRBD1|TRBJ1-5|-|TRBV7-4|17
TGTGCCAGCAGCTTCCGGGACAGTGAGCCTAGCAATCAGCCCCAGCATTTT
CASSFRDSEPSNQPQHF
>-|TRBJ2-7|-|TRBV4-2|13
TGTGCCAGCAGCCAAAGTATTTTCAGCGAGCAGTACTTC
CASSQSIFSEQYF
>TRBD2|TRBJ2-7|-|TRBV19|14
TGTGCCAGTAGTATGTCTCTAGCGGGCTACGAGCAGTACTTC
CASSMSLAGYEQYF
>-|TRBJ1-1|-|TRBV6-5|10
TGTGCCAGTGGCAGTTACGAAGCTTTCTTT
CASGSYEAFF
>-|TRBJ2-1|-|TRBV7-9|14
TGTGCCAGCAGCCGGGACTCTTCCTACAATGAGCAGTTCTTC
CASSRDSSYNEQFF
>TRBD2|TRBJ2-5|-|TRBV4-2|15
TGTGCCAGCACCCTTAGCGGGAGGGCCGAAGAGACCCAGTACTTC
CASTLSGRAEETQYF
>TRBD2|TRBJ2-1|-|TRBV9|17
TGTGCCAGCAGCGCCAGACTAGCGGGAAGCTCCTACAATGAGCAGTTCTTC
CASSARLAGSSYNEQFF
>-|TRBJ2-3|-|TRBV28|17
TGTGCCAGCACCGACGGAAACCGGACTCCATACACAGATACGCAGTATTTT
CASTDGNRTPYTDTQYF
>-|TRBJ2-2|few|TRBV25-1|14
TGTGCCTCCTCCTGGGGGGCGAACACCGGGGAGCTGTTTTTT
CASSWGANTGELFF
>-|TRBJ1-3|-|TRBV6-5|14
TGTGCCAGCAGCAGACAGGCCTCTGGAAACACCATATATTTT
CASSRQASGNTIYF
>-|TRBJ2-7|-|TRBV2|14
TGTGCCAGCAGTGCCGACTTATTACCCTACGAGCAGTACTTC
CASSADLLPYEQYF
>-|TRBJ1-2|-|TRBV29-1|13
TGCAGCGTTCTAACAGCGGCTAACTATGGCTACACCTTC
CSVLTAANYGYTF
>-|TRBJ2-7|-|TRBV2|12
TGTGCCAGCATTGGCGGCATGTACGAGCAGTACTTC
CASIGGMYEQYF
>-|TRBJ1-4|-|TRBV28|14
TGTGCCAGCAGTTTGGGAGGCCCGAATGAAAAACTGTTTTTT
CASSLGGPNEKLFF
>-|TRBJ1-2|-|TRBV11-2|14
TGTGCCAGCAGCTCGGGACTGAGGAACTATGGCTACACCTTC
CASSSGLRNYGYTF
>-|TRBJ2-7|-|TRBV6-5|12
TGTGCCTCCGCGGGACGGGACTACGAGCAGTACTTC
CASAGRDYEQYF